The present T cell receptor beta chain was sequenced within a study of blood T cell repertoires in COVID-19. Losses at the gene ends were 2 bases for V and 4 bases for J; bases not matched to a gene: 5. The CDR3 spans 16 residues. The germline V gene has CDR1 KGHSH and CDR2 LQKENI. Details on this clone: This sample also contains other DNA sequences that code for the same CDR3.

Sequencing was performed with immunoSEQ multiplex PCR; in TCRdb, only in-frame clones are kept and a portion is missing. Of over 200,000 clones in the sample, over 80% were seen once. The chain joins TRBV18 to TRBJ2-1, with TRBD2 matching 10 bases. The origin of this receptor is a woman in her thirties or forties who had recovered from COVID-19. Specimen: PBMCs or T cells enriched from blood (not recorded which). The CDR3, as DNA: TGTGCCAGCTCACCATTAGCGGGAGGTTCTTACAATGAGCAGTTCTTC. It is translated as CASSPLAGGSYNEQFF.